A single sample gave rise to the 30 T cell receptor beta chains below, sequenced in a study of shared clonotypes between healthy human individuals. Clones were read by immunoSEQ multiplex PCR, and TCRdb kept only the in-frame ones, dropping some. This table has around 2.5 million clones, 93% appearing once. Sequencing was carried out using naive CD4+ T cells from PBMCs. Subset described: CD45RA+ positively selected. The receptors here all came from a man aged 18 to 29 in good health. Some clones in this sample may be carry-over from other donors' samples.

The J gene is TRBJ2-7, the V gene TRBV27; D is possibly TRBD1 (5 bases). The CDR3 has 15 residues. The V and J ends lost 3 bases and 2 bases respectively, with 14 bases between them. Per the germline V gene, CDR1 is MNHEY and CDR2 is SMNVEV (reference sequence). The chain's CDR3 is CASSLASGYAYEQYF. CDR3 coding DNA: TGTGCCAGCAGTTTGGCTTCAGGGTATGCCTACGAGCAGTACTTC.

The chain is built from TRBV9 and TRBJ2-1; D may be TRBD2 (6 bases). V lost 0 bases to trimming and J lost 9 bases, with 25 bases between them. CDR1 and CDR2 from the germline V gene are SGDLS and YYNGEE. The CDR3 consists of 18 residues. The chain's CDR3 is CASSVAASVTEGRGEQFF. In DNA form, the CDR3 reads TGTGCCAGCAGCGTAGCCGCTAGCGTTACGGAGGGCCGCGGTGAGCAGTTCTTC.

The rearrangement links TRBV11-2 to TRBJ2-7, with TRBD2 matching 7 bases. The V segment lost 5 bases and the J segment 4 bases; nucleotides outside the gene matches: 11. Germline V gene data show CDR1 as SGHAT and CDR2 as FQNNGV. The CDR3 consists of 15 residues. CDR3 residues: CASSTSGSSGYEQYF. CDR3 sequence (DNA): TGTGCCAGCAGCACCTCCGGTTCTAGCGGATACGAGCAGTACTTC. Looking up the rest from reference TRBV11-2 and TRBJ2-7 gives the full variable domain: EAGVAQSPRYKIIEKRQSVAFWCNPISGHATLYWYQQILGQGPKLLIQFQNNGVVDDSQLPKDRFSAERLKGVDSTLKIQPAKLEDSAVYLCASSTSGSSGYEQYFGPGTRLTVT.

The rearrangement links TRBV6-5 to TRBJ2-3; possibly TRBD2 for D (6 bases). Germline assignment: CDR1 MNHEY and CDR2 SVGAGI. There are 12 residues in the CDR3. Trimming removed 8 bases at V and 6 bases at J, with 12 bases between. The CDR3 here is CASGREQDTQYF. Written as DNA, the CDR3 is TGTGCCAGCGGTCGGGAGCAGGATACGCAGTATTTT.

This clone appeared once. J is TRBJ1-1 and V is TRBV9; D is uncertain. The length of the CDR3 is 14 residues. Germline values: CDR1 SGDLS, CDR2 YYNGEE. Trimming pared 5 bases from V and 1 base from J, leaving 12 bases between. Here the CDR3 reads CASRRGFTNTEAFF. CDR3 sequence (DNA): TGTGCCAGCAGAAGAGGGTTTACGAACACTGAAGCTTTCTTT.

In this sample, this clone turned up a few times. Within the sample, other DNA sequences also encode this same CDR3. This chain links TRBV28 with TRBJ1-1; D not certain. With 3 bases removed from V and 5 bases from J, the gap between germline ends came to 4 bases. From germline, CDR1 is MDHEN and CDR2 SYDVKM. This CDR3 is built from 11 residues. The CDR3 protein is CASSFRTEAFF. The CDR3 DNA reads as TGTGCCAGCAGTTTCAGGACTGAAGCTTTCTTT.

V is TRBV12-2 and J is TRBJ2-1; TRBD1, as called in the table, went unchecked against the DNA. TRBV12-2 corresponds to a pseudogene. This CDR3 has 20 amino acids. This chain's CDR3 is CASRLARRHTFGTDYNEQFF. The CDR3 nucleotides are TGTGCAAGTCGCTTAGCCCGCCGACACACGTTCGGGACAGACTACAATGAGCAGTTCTTC.

V usage is TRBV6-4 and J usage is TRBJ2-1; 8 nucleotides match TRBD2. This CDR3 is 15 amino acids long. J gave up 5 bases and V 5 bases, and 8 bases lay outside the gene matches. Germline V gene sequence: CDR1 MRHNA, CDR2 SNTAGT. Here the CDR3 DNA reads TGTGCCAGCAGTCGTAGCGGGAATTTAGACAATGAGCAGTTCTTC. Its translation: CASSRSGNLDNEQFF.

The V gene is TRBV28, the J gene TRBJ1-2; tentatively, D is TRBD1 (5 bases). Trimming took off 8 bases at V and 4 bases at J, with 11 bases between the two ends. The CDR3 totals 12 residues. The germline V gene has CDR1 MDHEN and CDR2 SYDVKM. Here the CDR3 DNA reads TGTGCCAGCCAAGGGGTTAGCTATGGCTACACCTTC. Translated, it gives CASQGVSYGYTF.

The J gene is TRBJ2-5, the V gene TRBV5-1, with 10 bases aligning to TRBD2. J lost 5 bases, V lost 1 base, and 8 bases had no gene match. The germline CDR1 and CDR2 sequences are SGHRS and YFSETQ. The CDR3 consists of 16 residues. The CDR3 reads CASSLRLAGDLETQYF. In DNA, the CDR3 is TGCGCCAGCAGCTTGAGGCTAGCGGGAGACCTGGAGACCCAGTACTTC.

This sequence joins TRBV4-3 and TRBJ2-1, with TRBD2 matching 11 bases. This CDR3 is built from 18 residues. V lost 0 bases and J lost 3; bases outside the gene matches: 7. Germline lookup yields CDR1 LGHNA and CDR2 YSLEER. CDR3 sequence reads: CASSQDMGTSGGYNEQFF. The CDR3 DNA reads TGCGCCAGCAGCCAAGATATGGGTACTAGCGGGGGCTACAATGAGCAGTTCTTC.

The chain recombines TRBV5-1 with TRBJ2-6; possible D gene TRBD1, 5 bases. There are 17 residues in the CDR3. Germline values: CDR1 SGHRS, CDR2 YFSETQ. The germline V and J ends were trimmed by 1 base and 0 bases, with 11 bases remaining between them. The CDR3: CASSLRGSFSGANVLTF. The DNA for the CDR3 is TGCGCCAGCAGCTTGAGGGGTTCATTCTCTGGGGCCAACGTCCTGACTTTC.

The chain combines TRBV9 with TRBJ1-2, with 7 positions matching TRBD1. With V trimmed by 1 base and J by 4 bases, 4 bases remained unmatched. The CDR3 loop spans 14 amino acids. Per germline, CDR1 SGDLS and CDR2 YYNGEE. CDR3 sequence: CASSVRDRTYGYTF. CDR3 bases: TGTGCCAGCAGCGTAAGGGACAGAACCTATGGCTACACCTTC.

The V call is TRBV7-9, the J call TRBJ1-1; D might be TRBD1 (5 bases). Trimming shortened V by 5 bases and J by 4 bases, and 17 bases separated the two germline ends. CDR1 SEHNR and CDR2 FQNEAQ come from the germline V gene (reference sequence). The CDR3 has 15 residues. CDR3 amino acids: CASSRSWGEPTEAFF. The CDR3 bases are TGTGCCAGCAGCCGGTCCTGGGGGGAGCCCACTGAAGCTTTCTTT.

The chain carries TRBV19 and TRBJ2-5, with 7 bases aligning to TRBD2. The CDR3 has 13 amino acids. Losses at the gene ends were 10 bases for V and 2 bases for J; bases not matched to a gene: 7. Per the germline V gene, CDR1 is LNHDA and CDR2 is SQIVND (reference sequence). In DNA, the CDR3 is TGTGCCACCGGGGGGACGGGACAAGAGACCCAGTACTTC. Amino acid sequence: CATGGTGQETQYF.

The V gene is TRBV4-1, the J gene TRBJ2-3, with D possibly being TRBD2 (6 bases). The CDR3 covers 14 residues. V dropped 3 bases and J dropped 4 bases, with 11 bases sitting between them. CDR1 MGHRA and CDR2 YSYEKL come from the germline V gene. The DNA of the CDR3 is TGCGCCAGCAGCCAGGGAGGAGCAGCAGATACGCAGTATTTT. It yields the protein CASSQGGAADTQYF.

For this clone: The sample holds other DNA sequences that translate to the same CDR3. The chain joins TRBV30 to TRBJ1-5; TRBD1 matches 7 bases. CDR3 length equals 14 residues. Germline CDR1 is GTSNPN and CDR2 is SVGIG (reference sequence). Trimming removed 3 bases from V and 2 bases from J; junction bases left unmatched: 4. Here the CDR3 reads CAWSRQGGNQPQHF. As DNA, the CDR3 is TGTGCCTGGAGCCGACAGGGAGGCAATCAGCCCCAGCATTTT.

The chain recombines TRBV5-4 with TRBJ2-3; D is uncertain. CDR3 length: 16 residues. Germline V CDR1 and CDR2: SGHNT, YYREEE (reference sequence). V was trimmed by 0 bases and J by 0 bases, leaving 11 bases between them. CDR3 amino acids: CASSLAMAASTDTQYF. In DNA form, the CDR3 reads TGTGCCAGCAGCTTGGCCATGGCCGCTAGCACAGATACGCAGTATTTT.

This sequence joins TRBV27 and TRBJ2-7, with 9 nucleotides matching TRBD1. The J segment lost 5 bases and the V segment lost 5 bases, leaving 13 bases of the junction unmatched. The CDR3 contains 16 residues. CDR1 and CDR2 (germline): MNHEY, SMNVEV (reference sequence). The CDR3 loop reads CASSHTRIGTGNEQYF. CDR3 nucleotide sequence: TGTGCCAGCAGTCACACGAGGATCGGGACAGGGAACGAGCAGTACTTC.

This chain links TRBV6-5 with TRBJ1-4, with D possibly being TRBD1 (6 bases). The germline CDR1 and CDR2 sequences are MNHEY and SVGAGI. This CDR3 is built from 15 residues. V lost 0 bases to trimming and J lost 3 bases, with 8 bases between them. CDR3 nucleotide sequence: TGTGCCAGCAGTTACTCGACAGGCCCTAATGAAAAACTGTTTTTT. Protein product: CASSYSTGPNEKLFF.

Points on this clone: Other DNA sequences in this specimen translate into the identical CDR3. This chain links TRBV10-3 with TRBJ2-2; D is unresolved. There are 12 residues in the CDR3. Trimming removed 3 bases at V and 3 bases at J, with 2 bases between. Germline V CDR1 and CDR2: ENHRY, SYGVKD. This CDR3 is CAISEYTGELFF. CDR3 nucleotides: TGTGCCATCAGTGAATACACCGGGGAGCTGTTTTTT.

The gene calls are TRBV30 and TRBJ1-5; no firm D call. Trimming removed 1 base from V and 6 bases from J, with 13 bases in between. The CDR3 length is 14 residues. Looked up from germline, CDR1 is GTSNPN and CDR2 is SVGIG (reference sequence). The CDR3 here is CAWSGGASGQPQHF. CDR3 nucleotides: TGTGCCTGGAGTGGTGGCGCCTCCGGTCAGCCCCAGCATTTT.

V usage is TRBV6-5 and J usage is TRBJ2-3; 8 nucleotides line up with TRBD2. This CDR3 has 14 amino acids. Germline values: CDR1 MNHEY, CDR2 SVGAGI. Trimming at V came to 7 bases and at J to 3 bases, leaving 6 bases not matched to a gene. The DNA of the CDR3 is TGTGCCAGCAACAACCCGGGGGGGACAGATACGCAGTATTTT. Its protein is CASNNPGGTDTQYF.

This clone has just a few counts. This chain links TRBV5-1 with TRBJ1-5, with D possibly matching TRBD1 (6 bases). V shed 4 bases and J shed 5 bases, with 10 bases lying between them. The CDR3 is made up of 13 amino acids. Per germline, CDR1 SGHRS and CDR2 YFSETQ. CDR3: CASSGEGDQPQHF. Written as DNA, the CDR3 is TGCGCCAGCAGCGGCGAGGGGGATCAGCCCCAGCATTTT.

The CDR3 protein is CASRPAENTEAFF. The CDR3 DNA is TGTGCCAGCAGGCCAGCGGAGAACACTGAAGCTTTCTTT. This rearrangement joins TRBV27 to TRBJ1-1; D is unclear. Germline CDR1 is MNHEY and CDR2 is SMNVEV (reference sequence). Trimming removed 6 bases at V and 1 base at J, with 9 bases between. This CDR3 contains 13 residues.

Details on this clone: Other DNA sequences in the same sample also yield this CDR3. The gene calls are TRBV6-5 and TRBJ1-5; D remains unclear. Germline lookup yields CDR1 MNHEY and CDR2 SVGAGI. V gave up 4 bases and J gave up 4 bases, with 8 bases separating them. The CDR3 is made up of 13 amino acids. The CDR3 reads CASSSTGNQPQHF. The CDR3 DNA sequence: TGTGCCAGCAGTTCCACGGGGAATCAGCCCCAGCATTTT.

Here the CDR3 DNA reads TGTGCCAGCAGCTTAGAGGACAGGGGCGGGTTTGGCTACACCTTC. Protein: CASSLEDRGGFGYTF. This chain links TRBV7-9 with TRBJ1-2; TRBD1 agrees at 9 bases. The CDR3 runs to 15 residues. V lost 1 base, J lost 7 bases, and 7 bases stayed unmatched. CDR1 is SEHNR and CDR2 is FQNEAQ in the germline V gene (reference sequence). Using reference TRBV7-9 and TRBJ1-2 for the parts outside the CDR3, the full variable domain is DTGVSQNPRHKITKRGQNVTFRCDPISEHNRLYWYRQTLGQGPEFLTYFQNEAQLEKSRLLSDRFSAERPKGSFSTLEIQRTEQGDSAMYLCASSLEDRGGFGYTFGSGTRLTVV.

The rearrangement uses TRBV5-1 and TRBJ1-1, with 9 positions matching TRBD1. V was clipped by 5 bases and J by 11 bases; unmatched bases: 7. The V gene's germline CDR1 is SGHRS and CDR2 YFSETQ. This CDR3 spans 12 amino acids. The CDR3, as DNA: TGCGCCAGCAGTCGGGACAGGGATATGGCTTTCTTT. Translated, it gives CASSRDRDMAFF.

This sequence joins TRBV2 and TRBJ2-1; the D is unclear. CDR1 and CDR2 (germline): SNHLY, FYNNEI. V was trimmed by 4 bases and J by 9 bases, leaving 16 bases between them. This CDR3 spans 14 amino acids. CDR3 DNA: TGTGCCAGCAGTGGACCTTCTCCGGTCAGTGAGCAGTTCTTC. Translating it yields CASSGPSPVSEQFF.

This clone has a single count. The chain uses TRBV5-1 and TRBJ2-1; TRBD1 is a possible D gene (6 bases). V was shortened by 4 bases and J by 0 bases, with 8 bases between the two germline ends. Germline loops: CDR1 SGHRS, CDR2 YFSETQ. This CDR3 has 14 residues. Here the CDR3 reads CASSGTPSYNEQFF. CDR3 DNA: TGCGCCAGCAGCGGGACACCCTCCTACAATGAGCAGTTCTTC. The full variable domain, in which reference TRBV5-1 and TRBJ2-1 provide the parts outside the CDR3, is KAGVTQTPRYLIKTRGQQVTLSCSPISGHRSVSWYQQTPGQGLQFLFEYFSETQRNKGNFPGRFSGRQFSNSRSEMNVSTLELGDSALYLCASSGTPSYNEQFFGPGTRLTVL.